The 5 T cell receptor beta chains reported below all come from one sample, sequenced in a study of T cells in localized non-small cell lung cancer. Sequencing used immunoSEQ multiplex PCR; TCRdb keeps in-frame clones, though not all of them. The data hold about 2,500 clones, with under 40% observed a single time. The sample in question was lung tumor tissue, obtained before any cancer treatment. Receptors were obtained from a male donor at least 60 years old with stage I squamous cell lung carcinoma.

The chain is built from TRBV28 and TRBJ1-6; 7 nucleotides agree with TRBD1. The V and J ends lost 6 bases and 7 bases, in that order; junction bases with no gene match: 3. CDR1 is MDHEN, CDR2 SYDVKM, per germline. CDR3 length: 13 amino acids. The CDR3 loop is CASRTGQNSPLHF. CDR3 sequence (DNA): TGTGCCAGCAGAACGGGACAGAATTCACCCCTCCACTTT.

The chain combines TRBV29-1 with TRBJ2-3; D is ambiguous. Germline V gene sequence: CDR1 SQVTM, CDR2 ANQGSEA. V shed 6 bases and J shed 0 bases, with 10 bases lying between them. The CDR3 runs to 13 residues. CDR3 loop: CSVTKPSTDTQYF. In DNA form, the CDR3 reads TGCAGCGTCACTAAGCCTAGCACAGATACGCAGTATTTT.

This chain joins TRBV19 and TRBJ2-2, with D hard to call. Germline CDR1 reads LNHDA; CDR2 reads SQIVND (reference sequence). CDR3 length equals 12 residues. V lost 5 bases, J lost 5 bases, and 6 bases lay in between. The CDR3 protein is CASSVWTGELFF. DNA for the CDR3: TGTGCCAGTAGTGTCTGGACCGGGGAGCTGTTTTTT.

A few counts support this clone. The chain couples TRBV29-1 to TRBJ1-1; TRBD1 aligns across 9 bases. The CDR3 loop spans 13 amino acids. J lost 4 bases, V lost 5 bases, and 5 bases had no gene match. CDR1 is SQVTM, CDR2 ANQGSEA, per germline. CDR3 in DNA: TGCAGCGTTTGGACAGGGGCGGGCACTGAAGCTTTCTTT. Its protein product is CSVWTGAGTEAFF.

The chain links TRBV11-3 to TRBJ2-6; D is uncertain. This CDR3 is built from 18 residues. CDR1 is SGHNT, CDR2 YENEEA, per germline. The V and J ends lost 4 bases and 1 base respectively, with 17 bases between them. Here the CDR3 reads CASSSPVGSFSGANVLTF. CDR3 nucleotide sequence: TGTGCCAGCAGCTCACCAGTCGGGTCTTTTTCTGGGGCCAACGTCCTGACTTTC.